A single count supports the clone carrying this TCR beta chain. The data derive from a study of shared clonotypes between healthy human individuals. Study in general: The donors, a couple of women and three men, were aged 18 to 49.

Generated by immunoSEQ multiplex PCR, the TCRdb table keeps only in-frame clones and is missing some. The repertoire consists of 2 million to 2.5 million clones, with approximately 90% occurring once and the leading ten covering 0.37%. The CDR3 covers 13 residues. V was clipped by 2 bases and J by 6 bases, with 11 bases between them. Germline values: CDR1 SGHTA, CDR2 FQGNSA. A split of CD4+ cells into CD45RA+ naive and CD45RA-negative memory subsets was performed. The gene calls are TRBV7-2 and TRBJ2-7, with unresolved D. Material: naive CD4+ T cells from PBMCs. Subset: CD45RA+ positively selected. The source of this sequence is a man aged 18-30 years in good health. Some clones in this sample may be carry-over from other donors' samples. In DNA form, the CDR3 reads TGTGCCAGCAGCTTACTGATTACGTCCGAGCAGTACTTC. Amino acids: CASSLLITSEQYF.